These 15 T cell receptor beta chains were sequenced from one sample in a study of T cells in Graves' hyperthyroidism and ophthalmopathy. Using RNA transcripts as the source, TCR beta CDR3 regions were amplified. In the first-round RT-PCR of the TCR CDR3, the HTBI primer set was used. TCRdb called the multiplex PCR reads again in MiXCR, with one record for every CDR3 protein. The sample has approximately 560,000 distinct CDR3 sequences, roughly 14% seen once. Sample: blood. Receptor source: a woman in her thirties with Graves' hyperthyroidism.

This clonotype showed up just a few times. CDR3 in DNA: TGTGCCTCGAGGGGGCAGGGGCCCATGGGGGCCAATGAGCAGTTCTTC. Translation: CASRGQGPMGANEQFF. This chain joins TRBV10-3 and TRBJ2-1; 7 bases fit TRBD1. CDR3 length equals 16 residues. V was clipped by 11 bases and J by 6 bases; unmatched bases: 19. In germline, CDR1 is ENHRY, CDR2 SYGVKD.

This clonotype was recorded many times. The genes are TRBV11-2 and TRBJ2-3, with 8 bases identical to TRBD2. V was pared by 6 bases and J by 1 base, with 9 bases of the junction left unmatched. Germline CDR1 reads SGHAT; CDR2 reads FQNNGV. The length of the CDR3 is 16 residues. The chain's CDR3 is CASRLTSGGGTDTQYF. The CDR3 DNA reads TGTGCCAGCAGGCTTACTAGCGGAGGGGGCACAGATACGCAGTATTTT.

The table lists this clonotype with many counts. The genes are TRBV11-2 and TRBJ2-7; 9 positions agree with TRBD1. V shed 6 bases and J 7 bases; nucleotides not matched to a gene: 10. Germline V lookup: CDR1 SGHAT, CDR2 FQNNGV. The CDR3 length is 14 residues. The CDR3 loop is CASRDRDRALEQYF. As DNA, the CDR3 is TGTGCCAGCAGGGACCGGGACAGGGCCTTGGAGCAGTACTTC.

The CDR3 here is CASSSTASEQFF. The CDR3 DNA sequence: TGTGCCAGCAGCTCGACAGCATCCGAGCAGTTCTTC. This chain joins TRBV7-6 and TRBJ2-1, with D maybe TRBD1 (5 bases). This CDR3 is built from 12 residues. CDR1 is SGHVS, CDR2 FNYEAQ, per germline. V lost 4 bases and J lost 10, with 11 bases in between.

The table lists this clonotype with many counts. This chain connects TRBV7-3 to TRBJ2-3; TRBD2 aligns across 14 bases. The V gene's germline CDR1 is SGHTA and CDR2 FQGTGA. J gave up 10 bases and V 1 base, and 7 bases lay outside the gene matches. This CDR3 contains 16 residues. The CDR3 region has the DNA TGTGCCAGCAGCTTAAGGGGGACTAGCGGGAGATGGTCGCAGTATTTT. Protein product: CASSLRGTSGRWSQYF.

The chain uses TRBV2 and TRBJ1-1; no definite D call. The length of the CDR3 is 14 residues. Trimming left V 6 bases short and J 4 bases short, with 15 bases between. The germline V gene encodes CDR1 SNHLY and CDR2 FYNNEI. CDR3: CASSPPRISTEAFF. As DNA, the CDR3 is TGTGCCAGCAGCCCGCCCAGAATTAGCACTGAAGCTTTCTTT.

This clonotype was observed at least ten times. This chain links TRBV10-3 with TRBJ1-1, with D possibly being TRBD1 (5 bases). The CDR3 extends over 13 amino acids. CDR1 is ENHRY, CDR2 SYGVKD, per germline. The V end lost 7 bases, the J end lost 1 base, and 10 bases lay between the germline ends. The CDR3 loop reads CAITGGGNTEAFF. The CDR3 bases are TGTGCCATCACCGGGGGGGGGAACACTGAAGCTTTCTTT.

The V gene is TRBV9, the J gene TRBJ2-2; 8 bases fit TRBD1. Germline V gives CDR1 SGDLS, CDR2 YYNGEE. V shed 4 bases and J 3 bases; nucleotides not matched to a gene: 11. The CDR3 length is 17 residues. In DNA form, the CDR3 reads TGTGCCAGCAGCCCCCGCCGGCAGGGGGCCGACACCGGGGAGCTGTTTTTT. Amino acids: CASSPRRQGADTGELFF.

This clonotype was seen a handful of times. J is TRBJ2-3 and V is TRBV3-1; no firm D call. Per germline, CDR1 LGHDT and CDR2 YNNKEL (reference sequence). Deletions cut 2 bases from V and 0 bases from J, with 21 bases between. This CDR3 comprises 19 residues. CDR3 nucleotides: TGTGCCAGCAGCCAATACACTAACCGGAAATTACTTAGCACAGATACGCAGTATTTT. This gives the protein CASSQYTNRKLLSTDTQYF.

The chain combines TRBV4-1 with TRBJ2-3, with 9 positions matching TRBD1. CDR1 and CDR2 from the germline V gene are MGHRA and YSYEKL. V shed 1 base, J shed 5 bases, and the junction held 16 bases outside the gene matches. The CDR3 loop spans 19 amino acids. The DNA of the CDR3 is TGCGCCAGCAGCCAAGGACTACAGGGGGCACGGTCCACACGAGATACGCAGTATTTT. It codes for CASSQGLQGARSTRDTQYF.

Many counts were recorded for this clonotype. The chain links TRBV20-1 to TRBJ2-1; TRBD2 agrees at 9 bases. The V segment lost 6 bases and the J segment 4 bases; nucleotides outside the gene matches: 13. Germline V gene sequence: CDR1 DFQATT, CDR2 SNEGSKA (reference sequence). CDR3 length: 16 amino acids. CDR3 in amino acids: CSAERSSGRPYNEQFF. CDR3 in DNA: TGCAGTGCCGAGAGATCCAGCGGGAGGCCTTACAATGAGCAGTTCTTC.

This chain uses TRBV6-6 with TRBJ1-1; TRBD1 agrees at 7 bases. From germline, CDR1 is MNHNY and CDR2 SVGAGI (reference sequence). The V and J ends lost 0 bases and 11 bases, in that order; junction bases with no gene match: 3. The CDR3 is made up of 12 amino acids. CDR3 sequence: CASSYSEGAAFF. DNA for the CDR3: TGTGCCAGCAGTTACTCGGAGGGGGCCGCTTTCTTT.

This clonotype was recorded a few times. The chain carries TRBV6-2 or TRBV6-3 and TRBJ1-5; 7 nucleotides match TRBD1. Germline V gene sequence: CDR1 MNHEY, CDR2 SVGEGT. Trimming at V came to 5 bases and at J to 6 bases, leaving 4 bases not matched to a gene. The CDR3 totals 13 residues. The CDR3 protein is CASSTGEAQPQHF. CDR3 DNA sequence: TGTGCCAGCAGTACAGGGGAGGCTCAGCCCCAGCATTTT.

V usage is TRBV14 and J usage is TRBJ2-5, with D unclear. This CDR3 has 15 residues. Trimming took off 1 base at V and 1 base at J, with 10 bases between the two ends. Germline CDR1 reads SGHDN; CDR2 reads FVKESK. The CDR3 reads CASSQVWAIQETQYF. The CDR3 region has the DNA TGTGCCAGCAGCCAAGTTTGGGCGATCCAAGAGACCCAGTACTTC.

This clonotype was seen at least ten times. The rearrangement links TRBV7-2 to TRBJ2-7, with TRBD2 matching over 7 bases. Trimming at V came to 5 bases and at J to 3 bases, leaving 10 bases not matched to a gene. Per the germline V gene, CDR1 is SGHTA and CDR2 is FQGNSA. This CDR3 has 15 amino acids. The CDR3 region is CASSPVRLADYEQYF. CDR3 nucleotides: TGTGCCAGCAGCCCAGTCAGGCTAGCGGACTACGAGCAGTACTTC.